Included here is one TCR beta chain sequence, with context. What it binds is not known. The data originate from a study of memory CD4+ T cells and cytomegalovirus serostatus. Notes on the study in general: A US-trained random forest predicted CMV serostatus with median AUC around 0.9.

In the original analysis: After removing out-of-frame reads, over 2 million distinct TCRbeta sequences remained. Assay: immunoSEQ multiplex PCR; the TCRdb copy retains only in-frame clones and omits some. The V and J calls and clone size were taken over from that table, and D and trimming were inferred from the DNA. The table records around 50,000 clones, around 74% of them present only once. Single viable CD3+CD4+CD8-CD45RO+ cells were sorted as the memory CD4+ T cells. CD4+ T cells were isolated by positive magnetic selection. The specimen was memory CD4+ T cells from blood. This receptor was obtained from an adult in good health and CMV-seropositive.

The chain's CDR3 is CASRASRGKAEAFF. The CDR3 DNA sequence: TGTGCCAGCAGAGCCTCTAGGGGTAAAGCTGAAGCTTTCTTT. This chain joins TRBV6-5 and TRBJ1-1; tentatively, D is TRBD1 (5 bases). CDR3 length: 14 amino acids. Germline assignment: CDR1 MNHEY and CDR2 SVGAGI. The ends were cut back, 6 bases at V and 6 bases at J, with 17 bases in the middle.